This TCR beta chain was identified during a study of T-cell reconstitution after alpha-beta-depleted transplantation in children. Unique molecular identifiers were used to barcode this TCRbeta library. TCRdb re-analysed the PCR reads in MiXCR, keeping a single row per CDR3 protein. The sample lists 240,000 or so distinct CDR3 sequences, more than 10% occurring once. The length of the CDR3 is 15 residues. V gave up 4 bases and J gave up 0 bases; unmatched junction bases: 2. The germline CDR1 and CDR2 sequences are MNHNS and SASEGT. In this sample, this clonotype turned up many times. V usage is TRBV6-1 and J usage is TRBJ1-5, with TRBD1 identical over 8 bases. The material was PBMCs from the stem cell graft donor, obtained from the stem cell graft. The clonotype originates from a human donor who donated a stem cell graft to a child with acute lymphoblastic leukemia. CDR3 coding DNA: TGTGCCAGCAGTGTGGGACAGGTTAGCAATCAGCCCCAGCATTTT. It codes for CASSVGQVSNQPQHF.